This entry describes one T cell receptor (beta chain). This sample is drawn from a study of T cells after yellow fever vaccination. TCRdb reprocessed the 5' RACE reads with MiXCR, giving one entry per CDR3 protein. This sample has hundreds of thousands of distinct CDR3 sequences; over 9% occur once, and the top ten carry 14% to 15%. CDR3 size: 16 residues. V lost 0 bases to trimming and J lost 4 bases, with 16 bases between them. CDR1 is SGHVS, CDR2 FNYEAQ, per germline. The clonotype comes from a man aged 30 to 45 who received the YFV17D yellow fever vaccine. The gene calls are TRBV7-6 and TRBJ2-7; D is possibly TRBD1 or TRBD2 (5 bases each). The specimen comprised PBMCs, sampled on the day of the yellow fever booster vaccination. The CDR3 loop is CASSLAKRGSSYEQYF. The CDR3 nucleotides read TGTGCCAGCAGCTTAGCGAAGAGGGGTAGTTCGTACGAGCAGTACTTC.